These T cell receptor beta chains were read from a single sample in a study of blood T cells in healthy people across ages. TCRdb ran MiXCR on the 5' RACE reads and lists one entry per CDR3 protein. The table includes about 1.4 million distinct CDR3 sequences, approximately 60% detected once. The sample consisted of blood. These receptors were collected from a man younger than 35 in good health. Both conserved end residues are part of each CDR3. Each record gives: D gene, V gene, CDR3 length, J gene, clone size, CDR3 DNA, CDR3 protein. D genes are given only for firm matches. Clone size, where shown, is once, few, many, or a class for clones that have expanded.

d_call: NA
v_call: TRBV6-1
cdr3_length: 14
j_call: TRBJ1-2
clone_size: once
cdr3_nt: TGTGCCAGCAGCCAGGGCCCGCGGAACTATGGCTACACCTTC
cdr3_aa: CASSQGPRNYGYTF

d_call: NA
v_call: TRBV27
cdr3_length: 15
j_call: TRBJ2-7
clone_size: NA
cdr3_nt: TGTGCCAGCAGTTTATGGTCAGGGACCTCCTACGAGCAGTACTTC
cdr3_aa: CASSLWSGTSYEQYF

d_call: NA
v_call: TRBV4-3
cdr3_length: 14
j_call: TRBJ1-6
clone_size: once
cdr3_nt: TGCGCCAGCAGCCAACGACAGTATAATTCACCCCTCCACTTT
cdr3_aa: CASSQRQYNSPLHF

d_call: NA
v_call: TRBV2
cdr3_length: 14
j_call: TRBJ2-1
clone_size: few
cdr3_nt: TGTGCCAGCAGTGAAGCGCTGGGGTACAATGAGCAGTTCTTC
cdr3_aa: CASSEALGYNEQFF

d_call: NA
v_call: TRBV2
cdr3_length: 13
j_call: TRBJ2-1
clone_size: NA
cdr3_nt: TGTGCCAGCAGTGACGAAAAGAGCGATGAGCAGTTCTTC
cdr3_aa: CASSDEKSDEQFF

d_call: NA
v_call: TRBV20-1
cdr3_length: 15
j_call: TRBJ2-1
clone_size: few
cdr3_nt: TGCAGTGCCTGGCTAGCTAGGGATGGGTACAATGAGCAGTTCTTC
cdr3_aa: CSAWLARDGYNEQFF

d_call: NA
v_call: TRBV5-6
cdr3_length: 13
j_call: TRBJ2-3
clone_size: NA
cdr3_nt: TGTGCCAGCAGCTCCGGGACTGCCAATACGCAGTATTTT
cdr3_aa: CASSSGTANTQYF

d_call: TRBD2
v_call: TRBV4-3
cdr3_length: 17
j_call: TRBJ2-7
clone_size: NA
cdr3_nt: TGCGCCAGCAGCCAATGGGGACTAGCGGACAACTCCTACGAGCAGTACTTC
cdr3_aa: CASSQWGLADNSYEQYF

d_call: TRBD1
v_call: TRBV11-2
cdr3_length: 17
j_call: TRBJ2-1
clone_size: NA
cdr3_nt: TGTGCCAGCAGCGGGGACCTTACAGGGGGCTCCTACAATGAGCAGTTCTTC
cdr3_aa: CASSGDLTGGSYNEQFF

d_call: TRBD1
v_call: TRBV2
cdr3_length: 15
j_call: TRBJ1-5
clone_size: NA
cdr3_nt: TGTGCCAGCAGTACCGGGACAGGGCGCAATCAGCCCCAGCATTTT
cdr3_aa: CASSTGTGRNQPQHF

d_call: NA
v_call: TRBV29-1
cdr3_length: 12
j_call: TRBJ2-7
clone_size: few
cdr3_nt: TGCAGCGTTGAAGAAGGGGGGAGCGAGCAGTACTTC
cdr3_aa: CSVEEGGSEQYF

d_call: NA
v_call: TRBV6-2/TRBV6-3
cdr3_length: 13
j_call: TRBJ1-1
clone_size: NA
cdr3_nt: TGTGCCAGCGCATACAACTCGAACACTGAAGCTTTCTTT
cdr3_aa: CASAYNSNTEAFF

d_call: TRBD2
v_call: TRBV27
cdr3_length: 16
j_call: TRBJ2-5
clone_size: NA
cdr3_nt: TGTGCCAGCAGTACGCGGACTAGCGTGGGGCAAGAGACCCAGTACTTC
cdr3_aa: CASSTRTSVGQETQYF

d_call: NA
v_call: TRBV20-1
cdr3_length: 10
j_call: TRBJ1-5
clone_size: NA
cdr3_nt: TGCAGTGCCCCGGGACGGCCCCAGCATTTT
cdr3_aa: CSAPGRPQHF

d_call: TRBD2
v_call: TRBV7-2
cdr3_length: 17
j_call: TRBJ2-1
clone_size: NA
cdr3_nt: TGTGCCAGCAGCCATTTAGGACTAGCGGGGGCGTACAATGAGCAGTTCTTC
cdr3_aa: CASSHLGLAGAYNEQFF

d_call: TRBD2
v_call: TRBV6-5
cdr3_length: 16
j_call: TRBJ2-6
clone_size: few
cdr3_nt: TGTGCCACCGGACTAGCGGGGTTCTCTGGGGCCAACGTCCTGACTTTC
cdr3_aa: CATGLAGFSGANVLTF

d_call: NA
v_call: TRBV20-1
cdr3_length: 14
j_call: TRBJ2-7
clone_size: NA
cdr3_nt: TGCAGTGCTAGAGATCAAGGGGTAACCTACGAGCAGTACTTC
cdr3_aa: CSARDQGVTYEQYF

d_call: NA
v_call: TRBV6-6
cdr3_length: 14
j_call: TRBJ2-1
clone_size: NA
cdr3_nt: TGTGCCAGCAGTTACTCGGGAGCTGGGAGTGAGCAGTTCTTC
cdr3_aa: CASSYSGAGSEQFF

d_call: TRBD1
v_call: TRBV20-1
cdr3_length: 13
j_call: TRBJ2-7
clone_size: NA
cdr3_nt: TGCAGTGCCATAGACAGGGACGACTACGAGCAGTACTTC
cdr3_aa: CSAIDRDDYEQYF

d_call: NA
v_call: TRBV20-1
cdr3_length: 12
j_call: TRBJ2-7
clone_size: NA
cdr3_nt: TGCAGTGCTGGGACTGGCTCACGGGAGCAGTACTTC
cdr3_aa: CSAGTGSREQYF

d_call: NA
v_call: TRBV20-1
cdr3_length: 12
j_call: TRBJ2-1
clone_size: NA
cdr3_nt: TGCAGTGCGCGGGACCCATCCCTGGAGCAGTTCTTC
cdr3_aa: CSARDPSLEQFF

d_call: TRBD2
v_call: TRBV29-1
cdr3_length: 12
j_call: TRBJ2-5
clone_size: NA
cdr3_nt: TGCAGCGCTCGGACTAGCCAAGAGACCCAGTACTTC
cdr3_aa: CSARTSQETQYF

d_call: TRBD2
v_call: TRBV2
cdr3_length: 16
j_call: TRBJ2-1
clone_size: NA
cdr3_nt: TGTGCCAGCAGTGAAATCCAGCGGGAGCTTTACAATGAGCAGTTCTTC
cdr3_aa: CASSEIQRELYNEQFF

d_call: NA
v_call: TRBV27
cdr3_length: 13
j_call: TRBJ2-7
clone_size: NA
cdr3_nt: TGTGCCAGCAGCTCTGTGGCGGGGTACGAGCAGTACTTC
cdr3_aa: CASSSVAGYEQYF

d_call: TRBD1
v_call: TRBV29-1
cdr3_length: 14
j_call: TRBJ2-7
clone_size: few
cdr3_nt: TGCAGCGCCAGGGGGACATACGCCCCATCCGAGCAGTACTTC
cdr3_aa: CSARGTYAPSEQYF

d_call: NA
v_call: TRBV4-1
cdr3_length: 16
j_call: TRBJ2-1
clone_size: NA
cdr3_nt: TGCGCCAGCAGCCAAGATTGGCGGACTGGCTACAATGAGCAGTTCTTC
cdr3_aa: CASSQDWRTGYNEQFF

d_call: TRBD2
v_call: TRBV11-1
cdr3_length: 13
j_call: TRBJ2-1
clone_size: NA
cdr3_nt: TGTGCCAGCAGCTCCGGGAGGCTTAATGAGCAGTTCTTC
cdr3_aa: CASSSGRLNEQFF

d_call: TRBD1
v_call: TRBV29-1
cdr3_length: 13
j_call: TRBJ2-1
clone_size: few
cdr3_nt: TGCAGCGCAGACAGGGGTTTTTACAATGAGCAGTTCTTC
cdr3_aa: CSADRGFYNEQFF

d_call: NA
v_call: TRBV4-1
cdr3_length: 17
j_call: TRBJ1-2
clone_size: NA
cdr3_nt: TGCGCCAGCAGCCCGCGGGATGGAAAAGGGGTTCGATATGGCTACACCTTC
cdr3_aa: CASSPRDGKGVRYGYTF

d_call: TRBD1
v_call: TRBV28
cdr3_length: 12
j_call: TRBJ1-2
clone_size: NA
cdr3_nt: TGTGCCAGCAGTTCCAGGGGGCACGGCTACACCTTC
cdr3_aa: CASSSRGHGYTF

d_call: NA
v_call: TRBV10-1
cdr3_length: 13
j_call: TRBJ1-6
clone_size: NA
cdr3_nt: TGCGCCAGCCAGGACAGATATAATTCACCCCTCCACTTT
cdr3_aa: CASQDRYNSPLHF

d_call: TRBD1
v_call: TRBV10-3
cdr3_length: 12
j_call: TRBJ1-2
clone_size: few
cdr3_nt: TGTGCCACCCTACAGGGGAACTATGGCTACACCTTC
cdr3_aa: CATLQGNYGYTF

d_call: NA
v_call: TRBV29-1
cdr3_length: 14
j_call: TRBJ1-1
clone_size: NA
cdr3_nt: TGCAGCGTTGGGCAGGTAATTGACGACACTGAAGCTTTCTTT
cdr3_aa: CSVGQVIDDTEAFF

d_call: TRBD1
v_call: TRBV4-1
cdr3_length: 15
j_call: TRBJ1-2
clone_size: NA
cdr3_nt: TGCGCCAGCAGCCAAGTAGACAGGGGATTAGCTGGCTACACCTTC
cdr3_aa: CASSQVDRGLAGYTF

d_call: TRBD2
v_call: TRBV7-2
cdr3_length: 16
j_call: TRBJ2-7
clone_size: many
cdr3_nt: TGTGCCAGCAGCTTAGGGGGTAGCGGGTCCACCTACGAGCAGTACTTC
cdr3_aa: CASSLGGSGSTYEQYF

d_call: TRBD1
v_call: TRBV20-1
cdr3_length: 15
j_call: TRBJ2-1
clone_size: NA
cdr3_nt: TGCAGTGCTGTTACTCTCGGACAGGGGTACAATGAGCAGTTCTTC
cdr3_aa: CSAVTLGQGYNEQFF

d_call: TRBD2
v_call: TRBV15
cdr3_length: 14
j_call: TRBJ2-5
clone_size: NA
cdr3_nt: TGTGCCACCAGCGGTACTAGCGGGGAAGAGACCCAGTACTTC
cdr3_aa: CATSGTSGEETQYF

d_call: NA
v_call: TRBV10-3
cdr3_length: 13
j_call: TRBJ2-7
clone_size: NA
cdr3_nt: TGTGTCATCAGCGACTACAGGGCTCGGGAGCAGTACTTC
cdr3_aa: CVISDYRAREQYF

d_call: NA
v_call: TRBV3-1
cdr3_length: 16
j_call: TRBJ2-3
clone_size: NA
cdr3_nt: TGTGCCAGCAGCCAAGGGGGGTCGGGATTTCCAGATACGCAGTATTTT
cdr3_aa: CASSQGGSGFPDTQYF

d_call: TRBD1
v_call: TRBV29-1
cdr3_length: 12
j_call: TRBJ2-3
clone_size: NA
cdr3_nt: TGCAGCGTTCCCACGGACAGGGGTACGCAGTATTTT
cdr3_aa: CSVPTDRGTQYF

d_call: NA
v_call: TRBV4-3
cdr3_length: 16
j_call: TRBJ2-3
clone_size: NA
cdr3_nt: TGCGCCAGCAGCCAAGAACTCGGAACTAGCACAGATACGCAGTATTTT
cdr3_aa: CASSQELGTSTDTQYF

d_call: NA
v_call: TRBV4-3
cdr3_length: 16
j_call: TRBJ2-4
clone_size: NA
cdr3_nt: TGCGCCAGCAGCCAAGATAGAGGGACAAGTAAAAACATTCAGTACTTC
cdr3_aa: CASSQDRGTSKNIQYF

d_call: NA
v_call: TRBV4-2
cdr3_length: 15
j_call: TRBJ2-3
clone_size: NA
cdr3_nt: TGTGCCAGCAGCCAAGTGGTTGGTTTCACAGATACGCAGTATTTT
cdr3_aa: CASSQVVGFTDTQYF

d_call: NA
v_call: TRBV21-1
cdr3_length: 13
j_call: TRBJ2-1
clone_size: NA
cdr3_nt: TGTGCCAGCGGAATCAGCTCCTACAATGAGCAGTTCTTC
cdr3_aa: CASGISSYNEQFF

d_call: NA
v_call: TRBV7-2
cdr3_length: 16
j_call: TRBJ2-5
clone_size: NA
cdr3_nt: TGTGCCAGCAGCCCCGCCTTGACGGGTCAACAAGAGACCCAGTACTTC
cdr3_aa: CASSPALTGQQETQYF

d_call: NA
v_call: TRBV7-2
cdr3_length: 15
j_call: TRBJ2-7
clone_size: NA
cdr3_nt: TGTGCCAGCGGCCTCACGGGGGGCCGCTCCTACGAGCAGTACTTC
cdr3_aa: CASGLTGGRSYEQYF

d_call: NA
v_call: TRBV28
cdr3_length: 13
j_call: TRBJ2-5
clone_size: NA
cdr3_nt: TGTGCCAGCAGCGGGACGTCAAAAGAGGCCCAGTACTTC
cdr3_aa: CASSGTSKEAQYF

d_call: NA
v_call: TRBV24-1
cdr3_length: 13
j_call: TRBJ2-2
clone_size: NA
cdr3_nt: TGTGCCACCAGTGATTCCCTTACCGGGGAGCTGTTTTTT
cdr3_aa: CATSDSLTGELFF

d_call: TRBD2
v_call: TRBV9
cdr3_length: 18
j_call: TRBJ2-1
clone_size: NA
cdr3_nt: TGTGCCAGCAGCGTAGCAGGGACTAGCGGGAGTCACTACAATGAGCAGTTCTTC
cdr3_aa: CASSVAGTSGSHYNEQFF

d_call: NA
v_call: TRBV11-1
cdr3_length: 12
j_call: TRBJ2-1
clone_size: NA
cdr3_nt: TGTGCCAGCAGCTTGCGGCAGGCTGAGCAGTTCTTC
cdr3_aa: CASSLRQAEQFF

d_call: NA
v_call: TRBV27
cdr3_length: 14
j_call: TRBJ2-7
clone_size: NA
cdr3_nt: TGTGCCAGCACTACTCGAAAGGGAAACTACGAGCAGTACTTC
cdr3_aa: CASTTRKGNYEQYF

d_call: TRBD2
v_call: TRBV4-1
cdr3_length: 15
j_call: TRBJ2-1
clone_size: NA
cdr3_nt: TGCGCCAGCAGCCAAGTTGACGCGGGGGGCAATGAGCAGTTCTTC
cdr3_aa: CASSQVDAGGNEQFF

d_call: NA
v_call: TRBV27
cdr3_length: 16
j_call: TRBJ2-7
clone_size: NA
cdr3_nt: TGTGCCAGCAGTGCCATCGCCGGGACAAAACCCTACGAGCAGTACTTC
cdr3_aa: CASSAIAGTKPYEQYF

d_call: NA
v_call: TRBV14
cdr3_length: 15
j_call: TRBJ2-1
clone_size: once
cdr3_nt: TGTGCCAGCAGCCAAGATTGGGGGACCCACAATGAGCAGTTCTTC
cdr3_aa: CASSQDWGTHNEQFF

d_call: NA
v_call: TRBV3-1
cdr3_length: 14
j_call: TRBJ2-5
clone_size: few
cdr3_nt: TGTGCCAGCAGCCATCGGACAAACCAAGAGACCCAGTACTTC
cdr3_aa: CASSHRTNQETQYF

d_call: NA
v_call: TRBV20-1
cdr3_length: 11
j_call: TRBJ2-3
clone_size: NA
cdr3_nt: TGCAGTGCTAGACCGATAGATACGCAGTATTTT
cdr3_aa: CSARPIDTQYF

d_call: NA
v_call: TRBV29-1
cdr3_length: 12
j_call: TRBJ2-3
clone_size: NA
cdr3_nt: TGCAGCGTTGAATCACGGCCAGATACGCAGTATTTT
cdr3_aa: CSVESRPDTQYF

d_call: NA
v_call: TRBV4-1
cdr3_length: 16
j_call: TRBJ2-7
clone_size: few
cdr3_nt: TGCGCCAGCAGCCAAGATGGGACCAACAGGGCCTACGAGCAGTACTTC
cdr3_aa: CASSQDGTNRAYEQYF

d_call: TRBD1
v_call: TRBV9
cdr3_length: 14
j_call: TRBJ2-3
clone_size: NA
cdr3_nt: TGTGCCAGCGGGGGATTACAGGGGGAGGATACGCAGTATTTT
cdr3_aa: CASGGLQGEDTQYF

d_call: TRBD2
v_call: TRBV29-1
cdr3_length: 17
j_call: TRBJ2-7
clone_size: few
cdr3_nt: TGCAGCGCCCTACAGGGGCGGACTAGCGGAGCCCCCTACGAGCAGTACTTC
cdr3_aa: CSALQGRTSGAPYEQYF